This T cell receptor (beta chain) was identified in a study of graft-versus-host responses after intestinal transplantation. Study-level results: High graft-versus-host to host-versus-graft T cell clonal ratios marked allografts of patients with graft-donor macrochimerism. Declines in HvG clones occurring early post-transplant were associated with peak circulating GvH clone levels.

This CDR3 region has 13 residues. The V gene end was trimmed by 5 bases and the J gene end by 8 bases; junction bases not matched to a gene: 5. Germline assignment: CDR1 MNHEY and CDR2 SMNVEV (reference sequence). Worth noting for this clone: What it binds is unknown.

Some clones are missing from TCRdb's copy, which holds only in-frame ones; the method was immunoSEQ multiplex PCR. This table holds about 97,000 clones, 85% to 95% found once. Here the sequenced sample was unstimulated CD8+ T cells sorted from spleen or lymph node cells, taken before transplant. The rearrangement links TRBV27 to TRBJ1-4; 7 nucleotides match TRBD1. The TCR comes from a human donor who was the organ donor for an intestinal transplant. CDR3 loop: CASSRGRVEKLFF. Here the CDR3 DNA reads TGTGCCAGCAGTAGGGGGCGCGTGGAAAAACTGTTTTTT.